What follows is one TCR beta chain and its context. Its antigen is as yet unknown. Using immunoSEQ multiplex PCR, the repertoire was profiled, and TCRdb retains in-frame clones only, with some absent. The table includes about 700,000 clones, about 90% detected once. This record belongs to a study of shared clonotypes between healthy human individuals. As defined, naive CD8 cells were CD45RO-negative and positively selected for CCR7, with terminally differentiated effector memory CD45RA+ cells excluded. The CDR3 covers 16 residues. The V gene lost 2 bases and the J gene lost 0 bases, with 15 bases spanning the gap. Looked up from germline, CDR1 is SGHKS and CDR2 is YYEKEE (reference sequence). General study results and limits: Clonotype sharing among donors likely depends on sequencing depth.

This receptor was obtained from a man aged 25 to 40 in good health. This sequence joins TRBV5-5 and TRBJ2-7, with D perhaps TRBD1 (6 bases). Material for sequencing was naive CD8+ T cells sorted from blood. The CDR3 DNA sequence: TGTGCCAGCAGCTTCCAGGGGTTTGATGGCTCCTACGAGCAGTACTTC. The encoded protein is CASSFQGFDGSYEQYF.